This T cell receptor beta chain was recorded in a study of shared clonotypes between healthy human individuals. Sorted-subset replicate PCRs used 200 ng of genomic DNA. This amount corresponded to 30,000 to 35,000 T cell genomes. Profiled with immunoSEQ multiplex PCR; TCRdb holds only in-frame clones, not every one. The sample records around 1,000,000 clones, approximately 80% being singletons. As concerns this clone: What it binds is unknown.

The study, taken as a whole, reports: Estimated richness was generally greater in naive than memory subsets. When naive CD4 clonotypes were compared across a few donors, about 5% were shared.

CDR1 and CDR2 (germline): SNHLY, FYNNEI. The CDR3 runs to 17 residues. Trimming left V 1 base short and J 2 bases short, with 18 bases between. The TCR comes from a man younger than 35 in good health. Some clones in this sample may be carry-over from other donors' samples. The sample taken for sequencing was memory CD4+ T cells from PBMCs. Regarding subset: CD45RA-negative fraction. This sequence joins TRBV2 and TRBJ2-7, with D possibly TRBD2 on 5 matching bases. The CDR3 nucleotides read TGTGCCAGCAGTGAAGAAAGGGCGGGCCCTAGAACCTACGAGCAGTACTTC. Translation: CASSEERAGPRTYEQYF.